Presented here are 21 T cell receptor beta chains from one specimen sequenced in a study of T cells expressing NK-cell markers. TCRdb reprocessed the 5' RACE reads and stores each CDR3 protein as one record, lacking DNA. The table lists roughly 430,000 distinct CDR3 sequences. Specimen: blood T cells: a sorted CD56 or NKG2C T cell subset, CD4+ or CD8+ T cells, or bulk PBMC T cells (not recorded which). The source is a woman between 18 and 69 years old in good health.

CDR3 protein: CSARDRGSVSYNEQFF. V is TRBV20-1 and J is TRBJ2-1; TCRdb proposes TRBD2, but this gene call is untestable without DNA. This CDR3 is built from 16 residues. Per the germline V gene, CDR1 is DFQATT and CDR2 is SNEGSKA (reference sequence).

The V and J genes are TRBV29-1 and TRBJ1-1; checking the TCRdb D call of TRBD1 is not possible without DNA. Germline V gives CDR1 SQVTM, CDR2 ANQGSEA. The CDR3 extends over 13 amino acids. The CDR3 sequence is CSGGTDLNTEAFF.

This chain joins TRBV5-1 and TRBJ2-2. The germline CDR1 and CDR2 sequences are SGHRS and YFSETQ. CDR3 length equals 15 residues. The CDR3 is CASSLVPVGTGELFF.

The CDR3 loop reads CSARTEVDNQPQHF. The rearrangement joins TRBV20-1 to TRBJ1-5; the TCRdb D gene call, TRBD1, has no DNA to confirm it. The CDR3 runs to 14 residues. Germline V lookup: CDR1 DFQATT, CDR2 SNEGSKA (reference sequence).

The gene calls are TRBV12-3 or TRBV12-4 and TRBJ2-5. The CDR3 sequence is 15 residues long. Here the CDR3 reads CASSYSGRREETQYF.

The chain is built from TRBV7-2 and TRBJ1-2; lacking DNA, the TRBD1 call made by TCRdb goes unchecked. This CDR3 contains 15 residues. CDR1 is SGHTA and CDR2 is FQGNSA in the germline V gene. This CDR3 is CASSPESRQGYGYTF.

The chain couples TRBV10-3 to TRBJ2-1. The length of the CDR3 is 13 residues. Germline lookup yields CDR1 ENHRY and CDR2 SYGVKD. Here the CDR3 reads CAISEMANNEQFF.

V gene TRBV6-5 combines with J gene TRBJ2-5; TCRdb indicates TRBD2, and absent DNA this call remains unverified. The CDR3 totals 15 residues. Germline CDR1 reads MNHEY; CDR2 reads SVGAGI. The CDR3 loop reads CATELAGGPGETQYF.

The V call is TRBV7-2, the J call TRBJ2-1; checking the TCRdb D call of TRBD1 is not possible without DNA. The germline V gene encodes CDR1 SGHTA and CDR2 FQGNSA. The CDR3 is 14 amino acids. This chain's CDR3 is CASTRGWGADEQFF.

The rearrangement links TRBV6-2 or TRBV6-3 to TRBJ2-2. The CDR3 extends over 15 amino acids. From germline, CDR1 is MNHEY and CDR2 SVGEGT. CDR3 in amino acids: CASSYSHGLTGELFF.

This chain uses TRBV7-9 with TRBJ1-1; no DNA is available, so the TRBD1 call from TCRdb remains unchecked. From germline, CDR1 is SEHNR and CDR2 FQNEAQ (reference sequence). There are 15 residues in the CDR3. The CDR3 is CASSLAWQGFTEAFF.

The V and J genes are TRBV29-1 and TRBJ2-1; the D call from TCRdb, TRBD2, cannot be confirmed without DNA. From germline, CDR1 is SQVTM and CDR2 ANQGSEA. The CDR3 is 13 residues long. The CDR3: CSVEGTWDNEQFF.

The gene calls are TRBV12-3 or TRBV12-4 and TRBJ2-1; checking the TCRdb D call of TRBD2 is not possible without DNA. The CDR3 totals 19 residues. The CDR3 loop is CASSLVAGTSGLTYNEQFF.

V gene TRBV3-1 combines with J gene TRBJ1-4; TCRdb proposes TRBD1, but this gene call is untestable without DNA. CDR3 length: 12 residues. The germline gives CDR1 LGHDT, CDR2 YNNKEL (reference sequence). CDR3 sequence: CASSQQGLELFF.

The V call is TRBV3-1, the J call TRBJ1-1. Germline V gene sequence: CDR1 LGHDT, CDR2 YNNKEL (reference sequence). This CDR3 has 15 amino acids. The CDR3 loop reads CASSQVLGGRTEAFF.

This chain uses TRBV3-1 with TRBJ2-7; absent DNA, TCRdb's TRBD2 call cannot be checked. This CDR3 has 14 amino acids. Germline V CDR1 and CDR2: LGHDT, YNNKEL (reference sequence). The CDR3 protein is CASSQLGLVREQYF.

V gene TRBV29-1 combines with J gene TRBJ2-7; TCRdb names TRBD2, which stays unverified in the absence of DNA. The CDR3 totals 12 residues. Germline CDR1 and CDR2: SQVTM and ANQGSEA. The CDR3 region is CSVLGLSYEQYF.

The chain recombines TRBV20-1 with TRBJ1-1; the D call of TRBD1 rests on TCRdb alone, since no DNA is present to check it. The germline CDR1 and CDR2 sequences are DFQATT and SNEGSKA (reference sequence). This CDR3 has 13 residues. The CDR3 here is CSARRGGDTEAFF.

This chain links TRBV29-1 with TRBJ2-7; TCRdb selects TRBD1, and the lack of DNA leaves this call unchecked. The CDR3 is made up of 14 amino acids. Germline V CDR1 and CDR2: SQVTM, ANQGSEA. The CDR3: CSVFSPGTTYEQYF.

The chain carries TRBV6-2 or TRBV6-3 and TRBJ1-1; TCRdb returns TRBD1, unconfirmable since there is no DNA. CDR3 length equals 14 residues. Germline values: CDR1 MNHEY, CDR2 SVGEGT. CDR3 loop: CASSYHMGRTEAFF.

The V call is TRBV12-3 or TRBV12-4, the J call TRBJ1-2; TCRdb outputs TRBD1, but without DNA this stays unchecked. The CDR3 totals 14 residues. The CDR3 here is CASSPRGGEAGYTF.